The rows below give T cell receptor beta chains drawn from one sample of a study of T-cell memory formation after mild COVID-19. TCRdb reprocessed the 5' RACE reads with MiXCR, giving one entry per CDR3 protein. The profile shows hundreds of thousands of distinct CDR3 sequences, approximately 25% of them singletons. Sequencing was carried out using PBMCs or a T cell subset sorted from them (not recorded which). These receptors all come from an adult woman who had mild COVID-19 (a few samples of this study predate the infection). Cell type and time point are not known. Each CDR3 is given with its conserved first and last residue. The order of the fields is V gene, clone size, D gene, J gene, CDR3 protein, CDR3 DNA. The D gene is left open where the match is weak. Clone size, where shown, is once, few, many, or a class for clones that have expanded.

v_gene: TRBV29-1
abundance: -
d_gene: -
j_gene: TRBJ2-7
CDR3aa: CSVEGAGNEQYF
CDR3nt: TGCAGCGTGGAGGGGGCCGGGAACGAGCAGTACTTC

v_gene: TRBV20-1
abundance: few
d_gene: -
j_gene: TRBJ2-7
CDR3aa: CSARKGQRAYEQYF
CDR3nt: TGCAGTGCTAGAAAGGGGCAACGAGCCTACGAGCAGTACTTC

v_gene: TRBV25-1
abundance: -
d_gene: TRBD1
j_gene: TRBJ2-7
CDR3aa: CASSAQGAGEQYF
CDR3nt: TGTGCCAGCAGTGCCCAGGGGGCGGGAGAGCAGTACTTC

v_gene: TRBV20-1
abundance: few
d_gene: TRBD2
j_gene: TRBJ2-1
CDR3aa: CSGLAGGNSYNEQFF
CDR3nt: TGCAGTGGGCTAGCGGGAGGGAACTCCTACAATGAGCAGTTCTTC

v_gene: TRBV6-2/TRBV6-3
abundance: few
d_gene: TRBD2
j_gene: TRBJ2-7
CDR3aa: CASSSRLAGDPHEQYF
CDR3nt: TGTGCCAGCAGTTCCAGACTAGCGGGAGACCCCCACGAGCAGTACTTC

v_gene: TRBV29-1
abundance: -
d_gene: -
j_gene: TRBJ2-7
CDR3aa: CSTVGEAASSYEQYF
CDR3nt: TGCAGCACGGTGGGGGAGGCGGCCTCCTCCTACGAGCAGTACTTC

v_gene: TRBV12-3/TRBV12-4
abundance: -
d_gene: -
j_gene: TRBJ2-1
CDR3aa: CASTLGTSNEQFF
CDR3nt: TGTGCCAGCACCCTCGGGACTTCTAATGAGCAGTTCTTC

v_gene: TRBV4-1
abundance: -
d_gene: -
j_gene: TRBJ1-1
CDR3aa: CASSQVRIMNTEAFF
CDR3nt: TGCGCCAGCAGCCAAGTCAGGATAATGAACACTGAAGCTTTCTTT

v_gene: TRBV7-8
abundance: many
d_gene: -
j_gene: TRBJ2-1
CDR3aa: CASSSPLGSYNEQFF
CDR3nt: TGTGCCAGCAGCTCTCCCCTTGGTTCCTACAATGAGCAGTTCTTC

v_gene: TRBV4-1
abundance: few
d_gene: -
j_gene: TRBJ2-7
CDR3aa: CASQGPGSYEQYF
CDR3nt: TGCGCCAGCCAAGGGCCAGGGTCCTACGAGCAGTACTTC

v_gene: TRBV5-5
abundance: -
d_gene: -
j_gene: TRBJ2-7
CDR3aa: CASSLEFGGPKTYEQYF
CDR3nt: TGTGCCAGCAGCTTAGAATTCGGGGGGCCCAAAACCTACGAGCAGTACTTC

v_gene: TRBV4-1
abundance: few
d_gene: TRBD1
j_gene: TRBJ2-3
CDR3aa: CASSRRSQGVGTDTQYF
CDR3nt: TGCGCCAGCAGCCGCCGATCCCAGGGGGTTGGCACAGATACGCAGTATTTT

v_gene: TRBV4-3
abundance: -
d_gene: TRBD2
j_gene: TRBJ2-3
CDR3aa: CASSQDIAGVPDTQYF
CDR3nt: TGCGCCAGCAGCCAAGATATAGCGGGAGTACCAGATACGCAGTATTTT

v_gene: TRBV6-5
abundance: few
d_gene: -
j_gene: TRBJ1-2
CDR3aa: CASSYGGAYGYTF
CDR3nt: TGTGCCAGCAGTTACGGGGGGGCCTATGGCTACACCTTC

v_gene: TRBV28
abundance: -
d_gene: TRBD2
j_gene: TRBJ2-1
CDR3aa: CASTKRLAGGGEQFF
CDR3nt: TGTGCCAGCACTAAGCGGCTAGCGGGAGGGGGTGAGCAGTTCTTC

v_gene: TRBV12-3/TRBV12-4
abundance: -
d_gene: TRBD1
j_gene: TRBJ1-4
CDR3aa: CASSPAGQGGSTNEKLFF
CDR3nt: TGTGCCAGCAGCCCTGCGGGACAGGGAGGGTCAACTAATGAAAAACTGTTTTTT

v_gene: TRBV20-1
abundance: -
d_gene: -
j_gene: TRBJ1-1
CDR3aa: CSARGGQGQTNTEAFF
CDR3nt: TGCAGTGCTAGGGGGGGGCAGGGGCAGACGAACACTGAAGCTTTCTTT

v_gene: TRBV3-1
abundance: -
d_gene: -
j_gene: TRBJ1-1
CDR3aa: CATRGGTEAFF
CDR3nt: TGTGCCACCCGGGGGGGCACTGAAGCTTTCTTT

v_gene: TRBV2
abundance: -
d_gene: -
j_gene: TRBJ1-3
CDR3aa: CASSVGGNTIYF
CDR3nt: TGTGCCAGCAGTGTCGGAGGAAACACCATATATTTT

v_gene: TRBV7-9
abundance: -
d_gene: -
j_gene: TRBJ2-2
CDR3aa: CASSPSARTGELFF
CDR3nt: TGTGCCAGCAGCCCAAGCGCCAGGACCGGGGAGCTGTTTTTT

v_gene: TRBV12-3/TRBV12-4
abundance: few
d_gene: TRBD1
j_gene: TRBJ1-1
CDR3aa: CASSKGTDGPPEAFF
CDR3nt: TGTGCCAGCAGTAAGGGGACAGATGGACCGCCTGAAGCTTTCTTT

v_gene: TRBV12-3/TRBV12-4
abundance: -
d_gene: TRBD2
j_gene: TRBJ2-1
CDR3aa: CASSAGLAGASIRFF
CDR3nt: TGTGCCAGCAGCGCCGGACTAGCGGGAGCCTCGATCCGGTTCTTC

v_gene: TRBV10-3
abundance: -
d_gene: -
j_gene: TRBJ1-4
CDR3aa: CAISPQGTNEKLFF
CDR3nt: TGTGCCATCAGTCCACAGGGAACTAATGAAAAACTGTTTTTT

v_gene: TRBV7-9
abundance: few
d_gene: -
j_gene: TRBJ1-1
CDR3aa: CASSPRRSTMNTEAFF
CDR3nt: TGTGCCAGCAGCCCTAGGCGGTCCACAATGAACACTGAAGCTTTCTTT

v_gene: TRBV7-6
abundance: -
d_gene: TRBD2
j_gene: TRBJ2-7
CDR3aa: CASSSAPSGRDEQYF
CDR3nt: TGTGCCAGCAGCTCAGCGCCTAGCGGTCGCGACGAGCAGTACTTC

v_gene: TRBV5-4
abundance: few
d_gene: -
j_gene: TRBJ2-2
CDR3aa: CASSLKDTGELFF
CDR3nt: TGTGCCAGCAGCTTGAAAGACACCGGGGAGCTGTTTTTT

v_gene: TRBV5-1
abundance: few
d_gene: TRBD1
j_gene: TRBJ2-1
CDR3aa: CASSLQGRNEQFF
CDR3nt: TGCGCCAGCAGCTTACAGGGGCGAAATGAGCAGTTCTTC

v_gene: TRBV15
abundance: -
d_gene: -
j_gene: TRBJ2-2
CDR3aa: CATSREGSVPPGELFF
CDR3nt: TGTGCCACCAGCAGAGAGGGGTCGGTCCCCCCCGGGGAGCTGTTTTTT

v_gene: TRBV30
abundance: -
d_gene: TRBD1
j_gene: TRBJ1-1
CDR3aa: CAWSLGRGAGAFF
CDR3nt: TGTGCCTGGAGTTTGGGCAGGGGGGCTGGAGCTTTCTTT